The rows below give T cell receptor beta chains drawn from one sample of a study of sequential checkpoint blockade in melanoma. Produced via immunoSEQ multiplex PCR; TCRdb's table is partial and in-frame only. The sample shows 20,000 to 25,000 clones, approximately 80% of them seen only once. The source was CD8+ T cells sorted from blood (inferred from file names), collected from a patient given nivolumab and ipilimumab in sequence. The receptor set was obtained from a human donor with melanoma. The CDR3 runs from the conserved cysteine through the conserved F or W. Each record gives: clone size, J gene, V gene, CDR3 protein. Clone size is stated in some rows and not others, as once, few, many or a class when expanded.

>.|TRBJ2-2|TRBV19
CASHSGNFGTGELFF
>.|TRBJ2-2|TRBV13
CASRSDRMTGELFF
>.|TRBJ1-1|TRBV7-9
CASSLASGTEAFF
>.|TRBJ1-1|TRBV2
CASSETRVSLNTEAFF
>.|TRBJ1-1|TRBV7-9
CASSSPAGVNTEAFF
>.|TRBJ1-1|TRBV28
CASKWFGSGDTEAFF
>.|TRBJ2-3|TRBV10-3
CATNPLGRQGPDTQYF
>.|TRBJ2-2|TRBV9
CASSAPGLRTGELFF
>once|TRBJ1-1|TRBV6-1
CASSEQVLGTEAFF
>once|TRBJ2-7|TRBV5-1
CASSLALAGRSYEQYF
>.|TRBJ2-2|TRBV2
CASNYMDTGELFF
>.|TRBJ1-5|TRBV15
CATSRDKRRDSYSNQPQHF
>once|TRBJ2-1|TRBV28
CASTVHGQAYNEQFF
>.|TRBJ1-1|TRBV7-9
CASSLGDMNTEAFF
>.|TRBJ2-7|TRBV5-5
CASSWTGASYEQYF
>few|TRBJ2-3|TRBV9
CASSTRLAGRDTQYF
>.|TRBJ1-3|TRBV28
CASSSPTSPRNTIYF
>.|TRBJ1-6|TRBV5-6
CASSFISYNSPLHF
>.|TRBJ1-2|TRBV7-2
CASSPPDRGYGYTF
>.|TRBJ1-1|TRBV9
CASSEGGGSEAFF
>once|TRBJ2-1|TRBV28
CASSRPLAGVSNEQFF
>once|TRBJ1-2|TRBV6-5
CASSYSSNPPRDF
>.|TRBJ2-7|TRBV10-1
CASSLLRPHASPSYEQYF
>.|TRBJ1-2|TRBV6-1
CASSLTGTFIYYTF
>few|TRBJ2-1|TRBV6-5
CASSLLAGGGNEQFF
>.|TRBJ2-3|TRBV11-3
CASSLVSGADTQYF
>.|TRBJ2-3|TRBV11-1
CASSLAHGQDTDTQYF
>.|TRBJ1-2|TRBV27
CASSSRQGFTYGYTF